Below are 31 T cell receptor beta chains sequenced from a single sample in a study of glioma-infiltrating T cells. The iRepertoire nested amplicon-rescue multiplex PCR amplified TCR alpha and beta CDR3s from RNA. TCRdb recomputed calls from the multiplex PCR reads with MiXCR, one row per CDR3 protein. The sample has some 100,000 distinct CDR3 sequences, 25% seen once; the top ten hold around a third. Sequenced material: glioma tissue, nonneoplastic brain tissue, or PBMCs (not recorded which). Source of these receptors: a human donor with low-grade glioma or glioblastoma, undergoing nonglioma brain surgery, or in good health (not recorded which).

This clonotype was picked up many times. The CDR3 reads CASSLRQDNNSPLHF. The CDR3 region has the DNA TGTGCCAGCAGCCTCCGACAGGACAATAATTCACCCCTCCACTTT. This chain joins TRBV9 and TRBJ1-6, with D possibly being TRBD1 (6 bases). The CDR3 loop spans 15 amino acids. Germline V gene sequence: CDR1 SGDLS, CDR2 YYNGEE. The ends were cut back, 4 bases at V and 5 bases at J, with 13 bases in the middle.

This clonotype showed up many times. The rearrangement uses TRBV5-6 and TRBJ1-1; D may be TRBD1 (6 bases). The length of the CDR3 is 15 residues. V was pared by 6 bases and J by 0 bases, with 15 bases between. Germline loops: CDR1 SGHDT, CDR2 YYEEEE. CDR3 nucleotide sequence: TGTGCCAGCACGATCCGGGACAAGCTGAACACTGAAGCTTTCTTT. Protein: CASTIRDKLNTEAFF.

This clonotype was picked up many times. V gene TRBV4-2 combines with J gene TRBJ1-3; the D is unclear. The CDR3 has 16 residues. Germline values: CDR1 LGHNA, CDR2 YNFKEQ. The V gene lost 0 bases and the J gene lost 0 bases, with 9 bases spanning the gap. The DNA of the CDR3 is TGTGCCAGCAGCCAAGACGCCACCCGCTCTGGAAACACCATATATTTT. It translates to CASSQDATRSGNTIYF.

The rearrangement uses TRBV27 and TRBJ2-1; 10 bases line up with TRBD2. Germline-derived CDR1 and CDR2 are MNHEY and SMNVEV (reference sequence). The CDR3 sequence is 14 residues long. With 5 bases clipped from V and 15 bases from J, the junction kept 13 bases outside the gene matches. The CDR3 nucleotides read TGTGCCAGCAGTCGGGCGGCTAGCGGGAGTCCGCCGTTCTTC. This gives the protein CASSRAASGSPPFF.

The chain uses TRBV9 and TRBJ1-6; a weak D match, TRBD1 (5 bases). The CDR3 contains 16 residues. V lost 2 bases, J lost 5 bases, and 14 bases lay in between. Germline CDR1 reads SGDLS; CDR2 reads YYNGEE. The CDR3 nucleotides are TGTGCCAGCAGCGTGGAGGGGAGGGTGGATAATTCACCCCTCCACTTT. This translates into CASSVEGRVDNSPLHF.

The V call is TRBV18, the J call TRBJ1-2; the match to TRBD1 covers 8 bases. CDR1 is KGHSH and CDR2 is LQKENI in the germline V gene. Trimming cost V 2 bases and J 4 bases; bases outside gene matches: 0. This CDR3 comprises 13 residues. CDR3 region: CASSPTGGYGYTF. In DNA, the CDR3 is TGTGCCAGCTCACCAACAGGGGGCTATGGCTACACCTTC.

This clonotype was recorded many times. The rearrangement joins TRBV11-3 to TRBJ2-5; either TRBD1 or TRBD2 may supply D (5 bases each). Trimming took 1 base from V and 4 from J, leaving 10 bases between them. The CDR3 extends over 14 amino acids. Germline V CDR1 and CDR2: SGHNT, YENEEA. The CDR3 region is CASSLGGVRETQYF. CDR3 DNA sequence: TGTGCCAGCAGCTTAGGAGGGGTCCGAGAGACCCAGTACTTC.

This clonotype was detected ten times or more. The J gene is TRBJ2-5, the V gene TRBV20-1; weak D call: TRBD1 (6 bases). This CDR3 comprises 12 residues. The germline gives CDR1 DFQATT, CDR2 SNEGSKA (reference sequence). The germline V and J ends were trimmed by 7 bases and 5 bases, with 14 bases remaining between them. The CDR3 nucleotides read TGCAGTGGGGTCAGGGGACACGAGACCCAGTACTTC. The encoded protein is CSGVRGHETQYF.

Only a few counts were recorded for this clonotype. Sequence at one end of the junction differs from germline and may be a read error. The CDR3 loop is CAGSMETLDNSPLHF. Here the CDR3 DNA reads TGTGCCGGTAGTATGGAGACCCTGGATAATTCACCCCTCCACTTT. The chain uses TRBV19 and TRBJ1-6; D unresolved. This CDR3 contains 15 residues. Germline V gives CDR1 LNHDA, CDR2 SQIVND (reference sequence). Combining the CDR3 with reference TRBV19 and TRBJ1-6 gives the whole variable domain DGGITQSPKYLFRKEGQNVTLSCEQNLNHDAMYWYRQDPGQGLRLIYYSQIVNDFQKGDIAEGYSVSREKKESFPLTVTSAQKNPTAFYLCAGSMETLDNSPLHFGNGTRLTVT.

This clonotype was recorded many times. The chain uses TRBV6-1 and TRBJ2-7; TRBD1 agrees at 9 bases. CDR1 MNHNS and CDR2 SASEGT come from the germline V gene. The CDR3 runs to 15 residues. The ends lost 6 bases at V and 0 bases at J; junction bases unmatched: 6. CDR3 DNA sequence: TGTGCCAGCAGCCCCCGGGACAGGGCCTCCTACGAGCAGTACTTC. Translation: CASSPRDRASYEQYF.

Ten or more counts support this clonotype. This chain's CDR3 is CASSSQKGNQPQHF. The CDR3, as DNA: TGTGCCAGCAGCTCACAGAAGGGCAATCAGCCCCAGCATTTT. The rearrangement joins TRBV7-8 to TRBJ1-5; D ambiguous. V lost 4 bases to trimming and J lost 2 bases, with 9 bases between them. The CDR3 loop spans 14 amino acids. CDR1 and CDR2 (germline): SGHVS, FQNEAQ. The full variable domain, completed using reference TRBV7-8 and TRBJ1-5, is GAGVSQSPRYKVAKRGQDVALRCDPISGHVSLFWYQQALGQGPEFLTYFQNEAQLDKSGLPSDRFFAERPEGSVSTLKIQRTQQEDSAVYLCASSSQKGNQPQHFGDGTRLSIL.

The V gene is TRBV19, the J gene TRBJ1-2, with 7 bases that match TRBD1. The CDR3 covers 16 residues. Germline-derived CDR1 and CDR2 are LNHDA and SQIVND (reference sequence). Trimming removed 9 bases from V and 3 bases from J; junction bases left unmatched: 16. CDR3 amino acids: CASFPQGRGVYYGYTF. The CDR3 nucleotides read TGTGCCAGCTTCCCACAGGGGAGGGGAGTTTACTATGGCTACACCTTC.

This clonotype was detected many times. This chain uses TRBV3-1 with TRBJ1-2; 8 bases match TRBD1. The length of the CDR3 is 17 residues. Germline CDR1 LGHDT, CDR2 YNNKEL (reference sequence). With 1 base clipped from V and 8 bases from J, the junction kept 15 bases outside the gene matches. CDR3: CASSQVQGAAGPWGYTF. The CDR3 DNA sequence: TGTGCCAGCAGCCAAGTTCAGGGGGCGGCGGGGCCTTGGGGCTACACCTTC.

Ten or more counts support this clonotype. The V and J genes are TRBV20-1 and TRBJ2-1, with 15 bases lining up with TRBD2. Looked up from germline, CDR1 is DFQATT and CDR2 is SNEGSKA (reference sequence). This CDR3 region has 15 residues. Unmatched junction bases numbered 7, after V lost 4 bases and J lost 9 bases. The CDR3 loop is CSATAGLAGGGEQFF. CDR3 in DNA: TGCAGTGCTACCGCCGGACTAGCGGGAGGGGGTGAGCAGTTCTTC.

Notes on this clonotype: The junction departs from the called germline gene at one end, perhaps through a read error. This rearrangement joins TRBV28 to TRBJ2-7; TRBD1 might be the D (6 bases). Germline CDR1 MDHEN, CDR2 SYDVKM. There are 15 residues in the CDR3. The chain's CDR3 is CASSLMPGTPNERYF. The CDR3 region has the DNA TGTGCCAGCAGTTTGATGCCCGGGACACCCAACGAGCGGTACTTC.

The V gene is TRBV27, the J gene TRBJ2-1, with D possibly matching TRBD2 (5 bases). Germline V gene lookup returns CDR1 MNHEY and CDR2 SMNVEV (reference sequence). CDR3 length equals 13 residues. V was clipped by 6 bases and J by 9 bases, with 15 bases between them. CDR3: CASRKRGLGEQFF. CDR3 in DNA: TGTGCCAGCAGGAAGAGAGGGCTGGGTGAGCAGTTCTTC.

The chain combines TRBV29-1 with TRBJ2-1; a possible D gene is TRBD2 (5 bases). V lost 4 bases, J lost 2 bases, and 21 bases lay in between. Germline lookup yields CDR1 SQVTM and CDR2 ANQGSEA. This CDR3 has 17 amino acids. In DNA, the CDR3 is TGCAGCGTTGTTGGCACTTTCTTAGGAGGCCCCTACAATGAGCAGTTCTTC. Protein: CSVVGTFLGGPYNEQFF.

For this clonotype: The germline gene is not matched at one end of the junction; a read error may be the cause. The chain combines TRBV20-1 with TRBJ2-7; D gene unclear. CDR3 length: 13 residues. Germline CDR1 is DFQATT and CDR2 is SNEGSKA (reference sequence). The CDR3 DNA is TGCAGCGCTAGAGATAGCCCCCTGAACGAGAAGTACTTC. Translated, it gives CSARDSPLNEKYF.

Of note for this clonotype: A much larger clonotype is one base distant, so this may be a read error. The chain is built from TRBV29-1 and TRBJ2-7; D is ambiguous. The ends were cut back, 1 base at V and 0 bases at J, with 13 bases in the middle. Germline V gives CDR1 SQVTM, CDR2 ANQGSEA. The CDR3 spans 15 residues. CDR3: CSVEVRETSSYEQYF. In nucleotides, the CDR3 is TGCAGCGTTGAAGTAAGGGAAACCAGCTCCTACGAGCAGTACTTC.

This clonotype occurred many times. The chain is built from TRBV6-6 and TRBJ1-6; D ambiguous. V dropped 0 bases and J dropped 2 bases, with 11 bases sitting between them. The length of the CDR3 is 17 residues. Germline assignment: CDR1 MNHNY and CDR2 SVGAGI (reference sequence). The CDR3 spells CASSYSEETPYNSPLHF. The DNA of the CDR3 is TGTGCCAGCAGTTACTCTGAGGAGACCCCCTATAATTCACCCCTCCACTTT.

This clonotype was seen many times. In DNA, the CDR3 is TGTGCCAGCAGTTCGGAAGAGACCCAGTACTTC. Translating gives CASSSEETQYF. The chain recombines TRBV28 with TRBJ2-5; D is ambiguous. Germline V gene lookup returns CDR1 MDHEN and CDR2 SYDVKM. Trimming shortened V by 4 bases and J by 3 bases, and 3 bases separated the two germline ends. This CDR3 region has 11 residues. Using reference TRBV28 and TRBJ2-5 for the parts outside the CDR3, the full variable domain is DVKVTQSSRYLVKRTGEKVFLECVQDMDHENMFWYRQDPGLGLRLIYFSYDVKMKEKGDIPEGYSVSREKKERFSLILESASTNQTSMYLCASSSEETQYFGPGTRLLVL.

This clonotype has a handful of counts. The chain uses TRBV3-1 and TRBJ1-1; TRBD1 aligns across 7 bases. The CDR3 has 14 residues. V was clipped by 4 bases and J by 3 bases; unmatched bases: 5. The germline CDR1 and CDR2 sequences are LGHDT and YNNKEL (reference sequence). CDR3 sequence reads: CASSRQGDHTEAFF. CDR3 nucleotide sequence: TGTGCCAGCAGCCGACAGGGAGATCACACTGAAGCTTTCTTT.

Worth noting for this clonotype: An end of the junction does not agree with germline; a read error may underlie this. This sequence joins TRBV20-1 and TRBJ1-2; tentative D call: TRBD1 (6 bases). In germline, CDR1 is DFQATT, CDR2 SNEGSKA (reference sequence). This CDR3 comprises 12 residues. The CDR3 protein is CSARTANYDYTF. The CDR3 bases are TGCAGTGCAAGGACAGCTAACTATGACTACACCTTC.

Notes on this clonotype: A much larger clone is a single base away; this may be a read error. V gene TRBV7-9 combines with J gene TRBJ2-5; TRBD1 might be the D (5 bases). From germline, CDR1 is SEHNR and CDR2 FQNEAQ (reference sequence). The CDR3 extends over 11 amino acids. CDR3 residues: CASGAQGTQYF. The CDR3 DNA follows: TGTGCCAGCGGGGCGCAAGGGACCCAGTACTTC.

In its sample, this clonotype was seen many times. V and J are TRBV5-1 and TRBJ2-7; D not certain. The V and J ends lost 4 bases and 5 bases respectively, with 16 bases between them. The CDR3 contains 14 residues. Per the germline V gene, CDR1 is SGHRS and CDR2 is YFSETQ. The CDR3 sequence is CASSPSTLVHEQYF. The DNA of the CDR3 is TGCGCCAGCAGCCCTTCGACCCTCGTCCACGAGCAGTACTTC.

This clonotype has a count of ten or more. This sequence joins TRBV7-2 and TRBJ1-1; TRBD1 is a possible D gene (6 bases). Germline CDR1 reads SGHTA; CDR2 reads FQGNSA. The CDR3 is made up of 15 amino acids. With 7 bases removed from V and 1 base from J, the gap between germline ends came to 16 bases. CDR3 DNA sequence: TGTGCCAGCACCGTGGGCGGGACACAGAACACTGAAGCTTTCTTT. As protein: CASTVGGTQNTEAFF.

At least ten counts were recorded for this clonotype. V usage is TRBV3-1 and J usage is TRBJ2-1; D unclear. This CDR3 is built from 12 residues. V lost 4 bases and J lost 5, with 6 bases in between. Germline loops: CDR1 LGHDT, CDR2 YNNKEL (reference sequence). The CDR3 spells CASSRTNNEQFF. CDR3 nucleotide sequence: TGTGCCAGCAGCCGTACAAACAATGAGCAGTTCTTC.

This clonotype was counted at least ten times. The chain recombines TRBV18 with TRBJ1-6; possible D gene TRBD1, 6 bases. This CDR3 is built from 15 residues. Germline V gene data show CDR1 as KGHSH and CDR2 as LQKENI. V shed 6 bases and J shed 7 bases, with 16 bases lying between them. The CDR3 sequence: CASSSGQLQNSPLHF. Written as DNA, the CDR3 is TGTGCCAGCTCCTCCGGACAGCTCCAAAATTCACCCCTCCACTTT.

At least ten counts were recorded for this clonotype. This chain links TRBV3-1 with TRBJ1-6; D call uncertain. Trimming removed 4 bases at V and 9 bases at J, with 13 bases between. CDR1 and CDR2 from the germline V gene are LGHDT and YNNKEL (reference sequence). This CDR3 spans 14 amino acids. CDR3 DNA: TGTGCCAGCAGCCCCTTGGATCAGAGTTCACCCCTCCACTTT. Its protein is CASSPLDQSSPLHF.

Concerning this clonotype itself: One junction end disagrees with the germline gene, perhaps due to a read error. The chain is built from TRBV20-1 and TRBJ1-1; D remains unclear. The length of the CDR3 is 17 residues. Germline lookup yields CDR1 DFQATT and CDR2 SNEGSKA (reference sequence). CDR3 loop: CSTPKRGYSVVNTKAFF. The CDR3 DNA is TGCAGTACTCCCAAACGTGGATATTCTGTTGTGAACACTAAAGCTTTCTTT.

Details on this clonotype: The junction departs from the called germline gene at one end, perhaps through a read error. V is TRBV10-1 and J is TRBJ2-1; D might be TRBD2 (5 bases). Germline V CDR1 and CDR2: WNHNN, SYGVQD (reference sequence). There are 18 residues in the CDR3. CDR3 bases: TGTGCCAGCAGTTACCAGACCAGAGAGGGCCGCAAGTACAATGAGCAGTTCTTC. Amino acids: CASSYQTREGRKYNEQFF.